Listed here are 16 T cell receptor beta chains from one sample, sequenced in a study of cytomegalovirus exposure and HLA in healthy donors. Both 60 Vbeta primers and 13 Jbeta primers went into the PCR. Data came from immunoSEQ multiplex PCR; TCRdb stores just in-frame clones and leaves some out. Of some 160,000 clones listed, around 82% were seen once; the top ten hold 2% to 2.5%. The sequencing input was PBMCs. The receptors were gathered from a man between 60 and 75 years old in good health and CMV-seronegative.

V is TRBV2 and J is TRBJ1-1; 9 bases line up with TRBD1. Trimming cost V 6 bases and J 11 bases; bases outside gene matches: 16. The CDR3 spans 15 residues. Germline V gene lookup returns CDR1 SNHLY and CDR2 FYNNEI. CDR3 region: CASRPGQGSAMRAFF. The CDR3 nucleotides are TGTGCCAGCAGACCGGGACAGGGTTCGGCGATGAGGGCTTTCTTT.

This chain connects TRBV7-9 to TRBJ2-7, with D unresolved. This CDR3 is built from 11 residues. The germline gives CDR1 SEHNR, CDR2 FQNEAQ (reference sequence). Trimming left V 5 bases short and J 6 bases short, with 8 bases between. The CDR3: CASSEALEQYF. CDR3 sequence (DNA): TGTGCCAGCAGCGAAGCCCTCGAGCAGTACTTC.

By share, this clone ranks as medium-sized. The chain combines TRBV14 with TRBJ2-7, with TRBD2 as a possible D gene (6 bases). V was pared by 4 bases and J by 6 bases, with 13 bases between. Germline V lookup: CDR1 SGHDN, CDR2 FVKESK. CDR3 length: 13 amino acids. The CDR3 DNA reads as TGTGCCAGCAGCCCCGGGACTCCTCGCGAGCAGTACTTC. This encodes CASSPGTPREQYF.

V usage is TRBV4-2 and J usage is TRBJ2-5, with 9 bases fitting TRBD2. The CDR3 is 17 amino acids. From germline, CDR1 is LGHNA and CDR2 YNFKEQ. The V gene end was trimmed by 0 bases and the J gene end by 0 bases; junction bases not matched to a gene: 5. CDR3 loop: CASSQDGLAGNQETQYF. Here the CDR3 DNA reads TGTGCCAGCAGCCAAGATGGGCTAGCGGGGAACCAAGAGACCCAGTACTTC.

The chain carries TRBV5-4 and TRBJ1-6; D may be TRBD1 (6 bases). The CDR3 has 14 amino acids. Trimming shortened V by 4 bases and J by 3 bases, and 8 bases separated the two germline ends. The germline V gene has CDR1 SGHNT and CDR2 YYREEE (reference sequence). The CDR3: CASSPRGYNSPLHF. The CDR3 DNA follows: TGTGCCAGCAGCCCCAGGGGCTATAATTCACCCCTCCACTTT.

CDR3 coding DNA: TGTGCCAGTAGTATAACTTCCGACTCCTACAATGAGCAGTTCTTC. It translates to CASSITSDSYNEQFF. The chain joins TRBV19 to TRBJ2-1; D ambiguous. This CDR3 comprises 15 residues. V lost 2 bases and J 0 bases, leaving 8 bases between the germline ends. CDR1 LNHDA and CDR2 SQIVND come from the germline V gene (reference sequence).

V and J are TRBV29-1 and TRBJ1-1; TRBD1 matches 8 bases. The junction had 6 bases not matched to a gene; V was cut back by 4 bases and J by 2 bases. Germline values: CDR1 SQVTM, CDR2 ANQGSEA. CDR3 length equals 14 residues. CDR3 DNA: TGCAGCGTTGCCCACAGGGGGGGAAACACTGAAGCTTTCTTT. Translating gives CSVAHRGGNTEAFF.

Here the CDR3 DNA reads TGTGCCAGCAGCCTTAGCCACGTACTTAATAGCAATCAGCCCCAGCATTTT. This sequence encodes CASSLSHVLNSNQPQHF. The chain employs TRBV7-8 and TRBJ1-5; D uncertain. The CDR3 is made up of 17 amino acids. V dropped 5 bases and J dropped 0 bases, with 17 bases sitting between them. Germline V gene sequence: CDR1 SGHVS, CDR2 FQNEAQ.

Note on this clone: Compared with germline, one end of the junction differs, possibly owing to a read error. The chain has TRBV29-1 and TRBJ1-2, with 9 bases lining up with TRBD1. Germline V gene lookup returns CDR1 SQVTM and CDR2 ANQGSEA. CDR3 length: 13 residues. CDR3 DNA: TGCAGCGTTGAAGATCGGGGACAGGGAGGCTACCCCTTC. Translated, it gives CSVEDRGQGGYPF.

Sample share makes this clone medium-sized. This chain links TRBV28 with TRBJ1-2; D is unresolved. The CDR3 consists of 12 residues. V shed 5 bases and J shed 2 bases, with 6 bases lying between them. Germline values: CDR1 MDHEN, CDR2 SYDVKM. The CDR3 is CASSAGNYGYTF. Written as DNA, the CDR3 is TGTGCCAGCAGTGCGGGGAACTATGGCTACACCTTC.

Here the CDR3 DNA reads TGTGCCAGCAGCTGGACAGGGGGCAATGTCAAAAACATTCAGTACTTC. This translates into CASSWTGGNVKNIQYF. This chain connects TRBV7-2 to TRBJ2-4, with 11 bases aligning to TRBD1. This CDR3 has 16 residues. V lost 4 bases, J lost 3 bases, and 5 bases stayed unmatched. Germline V gives CDR1 SGHTA, CDR2 FQGNSA.

This rearrangement joins TRBV6-5 to TRBJ1-6; a possible D gene is TRBD1 (5 bases). V gave up 8 bases and J gave up 7 bases, with 18 bases separating them. CDR1 is MNHEY and CDR2 is SVGAGI in the germline V gene. The CDR3 has 15 residues. The CDR3: CASGLTGSFNSPLHF. CDR3 DNA sequence: TGTGCCAGCGGTCTCACAGGTTCCTTCAATTCACCCCTCCACTTT.

The V and J genes are TRBV7-8 and TRBJ2-3; TRBD2 matches at 8 bases. The CDR3 consists of 14 residues. V lost 4 bases and J lost 3; bases outside the gene matches: 3. Germline CDR1 and CDR2: SGHVS and FQNEAQ. This CDR3 is CASSYLAGTDTQYF. As DNA, the CDR3 is TGTGCCAGCAGCTACCTAGCGGGTACAGATACGCAGTATTTT.

The chain carries TRBV11-2 and TRBJ1-1, with D unresolved. CDR3 length equals 13 residues. Between the trimmed V and J ends, which lost 5 bases and 4 bases, there was a span of 11 bases. CDR1 SGHAT and CDR2 FQNNGV come from the germline V gene. CDR3 loop: CASSQEAGTEAFF. CDR3 DNA: TGTGCCAGCAGCCAGGAAGCAGGCACTGAAGCTTTCTTT.

The V and J genes are TRBV5-1 and TRBJ1-2; tentatively, D is TRBD1 (5 bases). This CDR3 contains 13 residues. V shed 1 base and J shed 8 bases, with 12 bases lying between them. CDR1 and CDR2 (germline): SGHRS, YFSETQ. The CDR3: CASSLFTGYGYTF. The CDR3 nucleotides read TGCGCCAGCAGCTTGTTTACAGGTTACGGCTACACCTTC.

This clone was recorded only once. The chain uses TRBV5-1 and TRBJ2-2; the match to TRBD1 covers 7 bases. This CDR3 region has 15 residues. Trimming at V came to 1 base and at J to 7 bases, leaving 7 bases not matched to a gene. Germline V gives CDR1 SGHRS, CDR2 YFSETQ. The CDR3: CASSLSMQGVGELFF. The CDR3 DNA reads TGCGCCAGCAGCTTGTCCATGCAGGGGGTCGGGGAGCTGTTTTTT.